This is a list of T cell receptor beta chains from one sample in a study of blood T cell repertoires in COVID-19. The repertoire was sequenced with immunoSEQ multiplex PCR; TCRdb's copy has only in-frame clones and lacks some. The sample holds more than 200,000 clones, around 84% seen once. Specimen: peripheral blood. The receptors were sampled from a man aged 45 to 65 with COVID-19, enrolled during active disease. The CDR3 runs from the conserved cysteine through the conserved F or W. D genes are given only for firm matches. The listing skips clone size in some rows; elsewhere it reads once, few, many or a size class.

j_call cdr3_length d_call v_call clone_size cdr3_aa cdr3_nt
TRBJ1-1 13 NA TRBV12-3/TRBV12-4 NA CASSLVEGAEAFF TGTGCCAGCAGTTTGGTCGAGGGGGCTGAAGCTTTCTTT
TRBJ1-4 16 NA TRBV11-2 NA CASSLDLGGAREKLFF TGTGCCAGCAGCTTAGATCTTGGGGGGGCTCGTGAAAAACTGTTTTTT
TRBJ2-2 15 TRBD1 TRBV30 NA CAWSQRGQDTGELFF TGTGCCTGGAGTCAAAGGGGGCAGGACACCGGGGAGCTGTTTTTT
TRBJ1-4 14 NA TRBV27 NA CASSPDAGNEKLFF TGTGCCAGCAGTCCCGACGCGGGTAATGAAAAACTGTTTTTT
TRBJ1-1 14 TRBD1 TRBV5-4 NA CASRGQISNTEAFF TGTGCCAGCAGGGGACAGATATCGAACACTGAAGCTTTCTTT
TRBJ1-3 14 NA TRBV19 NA CASRITRSGNTIYF TGTGCCAGTCGAATCACTCGCTCTGGAAACACCATATATTTT
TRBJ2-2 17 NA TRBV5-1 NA CASSSTQGTTNTGELFF TGCGCCAGCAGCTCTACCCAGGGAACTACGAACACCGGGGAGCTGTTTTTT
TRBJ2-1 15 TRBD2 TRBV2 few CASSLLAGGGNEQFF TGTGCCAGCAGTTTACTAGCGGGAGGAGGCAATGAGCAGTTCTTC
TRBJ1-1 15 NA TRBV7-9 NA CASSLLAGMNTEAFF TGTGCCAGCAGCTTATTGGCAGGAATGAACACTGAAGCTTTCTTT
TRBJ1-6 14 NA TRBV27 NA CASSLEEESSPLHF TGTGCCAGCAGTTTAGAGGAGGAGAGTTCACCCCTCCACTTT
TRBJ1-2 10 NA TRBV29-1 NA CSRGGYGYTF TGCTCCCGGGGGGGCTATGGCTACACCTTC
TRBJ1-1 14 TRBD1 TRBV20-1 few CSASALTGTSEAFF TGCAGTGCTAGTGCCCTGACAGGGACCTCGGAAGCTTTCTTT
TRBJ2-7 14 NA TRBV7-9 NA CASSSQTVSYEQYF TGTGCCAGCAGCTCGCAGACAGTATCCTACGAGCAGTACTTC
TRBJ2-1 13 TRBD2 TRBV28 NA CASNLAGANEQFF TGTGCCAGCAACTTGGCGGGAGCCAATGAGCAGTTCTTC
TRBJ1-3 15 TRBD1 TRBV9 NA CASSPDRAAGNTIYF TGTGCCAGCAGCCCGGACAGGGCGGCTGGAAACACCATATATTTT
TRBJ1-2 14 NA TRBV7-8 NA CASSRSQGRDGYTF TGTGCCAGCAGCAGGTCCCAGGGGCGCGACGGCTACACCTTC
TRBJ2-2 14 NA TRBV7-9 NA CASSPSGGTGELFF TGTGCCAGCAGCCCCTCCGGGGGCACCGGGGAGCTGTTTTTT
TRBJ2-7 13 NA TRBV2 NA CASSERLASTQYF TGTGCCAGCAGTGAGAGGCTGGCCAGTACGCAGTACTTC
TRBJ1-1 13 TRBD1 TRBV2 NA CASSIQGFPEAFF TGTGCCAGCAGTATACAGGGGTTCCCTGAAGCTTTCTTT
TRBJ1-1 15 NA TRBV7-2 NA CASSPPGTVNTEAFF TGTGCCAGCAGCCCCCCTGGGACTGTGAACACTGAAGCTTTCTTT
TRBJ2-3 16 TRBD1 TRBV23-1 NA CASSRSNRGSTDTQYF TGCGCCAGCAGTCGAAGTAACAGGGGAAGCACAGATACGCAGTATTTT
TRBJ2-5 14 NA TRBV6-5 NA CASNRGGYQETQYF TGTGCCAGCAATAGGGGGGGGTACCAAGAGACCCAGTACTTC
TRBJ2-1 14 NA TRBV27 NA CASSSAGNYNEQFF TGTGCCAGCAGTTCGGCAGGGAACTACAATGAGCAGTTCTTC
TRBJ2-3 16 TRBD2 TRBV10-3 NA CAISDLAGGSTDTQYF TGTGCCATCAGTGATTTGGCGGGAGGGTCCACAGATACGCAGTATTTT
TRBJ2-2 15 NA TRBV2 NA CASMARLGYTGELFF TGTGCCAGCATGGCGAGACTAGGATACACCGGGGAGCTGTTTTTT
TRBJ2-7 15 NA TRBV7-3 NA CASSLTAGSGYEQYF TGTGCCAGCAGCTTAACGGCGGGGAGTGGGTACGAGCAGTACTTC
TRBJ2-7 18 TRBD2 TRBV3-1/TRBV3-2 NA CASSQSSSGGARAYEQYF TGTGCCAGCAGCCAATCCTCTAGCGGGGGGGCCCGGGCCTACGAGCAGTACTTC
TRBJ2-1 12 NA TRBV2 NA CASSDPGLKQFF TGTGCCAGCAGTGACCCGGGACTGAAGCAGTTCTTC
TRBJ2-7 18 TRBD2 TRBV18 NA CASSRTQPGLAGSYEQYF TGTGCCAGCTCCCGTACGCAACCGGGACTAGCGGGAAGCTACGAGCAGTACTTC
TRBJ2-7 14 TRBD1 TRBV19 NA CASRSRQGVLEQYF TGTGCCAGTAGATCGAGACAGGGGGTCCTCGAGCAGTACTTC
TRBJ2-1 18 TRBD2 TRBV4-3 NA CASSQEPQGSGAYNEQFF TGCGCCAGCAGCCAAGAACCCCAAGGTAGCGGGGCCTACAATGAGCAGTTCTTC
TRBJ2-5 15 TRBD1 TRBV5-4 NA CASSRDGQGGETQYF TGTGCCAGCAGCCGAGATGGACAGGGAGGAGAGACCCAGTACTTC
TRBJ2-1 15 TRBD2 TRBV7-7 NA CASSSLAGGPGEQFF TGTGCTAGCAGCTCACTAGCGGGAGGGCCAGGTGAGCAGTTCTTC
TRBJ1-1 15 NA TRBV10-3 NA CAIHAGGQGNTEAFF TGTGCCATCCACGCGGGGGGGCAGGGGAACACTGAAGCTTTCTTT
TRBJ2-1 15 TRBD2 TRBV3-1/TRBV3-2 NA CASRLGTSGRGEQFF TGTGCCAGCAGACTCGGGACTAGCGGGAGAGGTGAGCAGTTCTTC
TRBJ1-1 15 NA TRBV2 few CASSEKRSMNTEAFF TGTGCCAGCAGTGAGAAGAGATCCATGAACACTGAAGCTTTCTTT
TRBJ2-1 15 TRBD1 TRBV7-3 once CASSLLGTGSSEQFF TGTGCCAGCAGCTTACTGGGGACAGGGTCTAGTGAGCAGTTCTTC
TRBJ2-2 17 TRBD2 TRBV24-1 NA CATSDSRLAGLTGELFF TGTGCCACCAGTGATTCGCGACTAGCGGGGCTCACCGGGGAGCTGTTTTTT
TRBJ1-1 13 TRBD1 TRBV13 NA CASSSDRDTEAFF TGTGCCAGCAGCTCCGACAGGGACACTGAAGCTTTCTTT
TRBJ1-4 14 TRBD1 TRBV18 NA CASSPFGQAEKLFF TGTGCCAGCTCACCATTCGGACAGGCCGAAAAACTGTTTTTT
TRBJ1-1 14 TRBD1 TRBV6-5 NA CASSHDRGRPEAFF TGTGCCAGCAGCCACGACAGGGGGCGGCCTGAAGCTTTCTTT